Here is one T cell receptor beta chain with its context. The entry originates in a study of blood T cell repertoires in COVID-19. Per the study methods: The authors estimated nucleated cell counts from reference gene primer amplification. Data came from immunoSEQ multiplex PCR; TCRdb stores just in-frame clones and leaves some out. V, J and clone size derive from that table, while D and trimming were established from the DNA sequence. The sample holds 300,000 to 350,000 clones, approximately 90% seen once. Enrolled during active infection, Seattle patients were then followed longitudinally. The sample taken for sequencing was peripheral blood. The receptor's source is a man aged 25-45 years with COVID-19, enrolled during active disease.

The CDR3 bases are TGTGCCAGCAGCTTACAGGGGACCGCCTACAATGAGCAGTTCTTC. Amino acid sequence: CASSLQGTAYNEQFF. This chain connects TRBV7-7 to TRBJ2-1, with D maybe TRBD1 (6 bases). Trimming removed 2 bases from V and 2 bases from J, with 10 bases in between. Germline lookup yields CDR1 SSHAT and CDR2 FNYEAQ (reference sequence). This CDR3 has 15 residues.